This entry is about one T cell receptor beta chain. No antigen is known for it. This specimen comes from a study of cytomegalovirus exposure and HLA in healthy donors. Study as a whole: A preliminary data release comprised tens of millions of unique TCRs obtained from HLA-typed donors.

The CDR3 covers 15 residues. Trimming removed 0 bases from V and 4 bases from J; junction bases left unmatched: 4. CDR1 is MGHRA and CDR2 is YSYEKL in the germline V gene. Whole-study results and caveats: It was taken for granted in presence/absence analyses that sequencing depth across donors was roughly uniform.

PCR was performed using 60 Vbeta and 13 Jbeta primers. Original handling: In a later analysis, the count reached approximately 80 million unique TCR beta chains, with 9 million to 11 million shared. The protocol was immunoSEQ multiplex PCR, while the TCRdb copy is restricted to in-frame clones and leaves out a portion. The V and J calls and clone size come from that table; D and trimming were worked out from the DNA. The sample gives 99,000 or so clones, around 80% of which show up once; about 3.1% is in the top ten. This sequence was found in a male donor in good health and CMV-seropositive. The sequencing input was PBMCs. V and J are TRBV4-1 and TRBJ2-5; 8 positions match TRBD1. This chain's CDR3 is CASSQDGTGRETQYF. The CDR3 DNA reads TGCGCCAGCAGCCAAGACGGGACAGGTCGAGAGACCCAGTACTTC.